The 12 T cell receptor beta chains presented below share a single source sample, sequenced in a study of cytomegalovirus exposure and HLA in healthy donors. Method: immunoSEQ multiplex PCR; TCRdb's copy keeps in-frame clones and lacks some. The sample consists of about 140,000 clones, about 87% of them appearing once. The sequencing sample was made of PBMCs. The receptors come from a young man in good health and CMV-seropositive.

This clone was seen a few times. The CDR3 nucleotides read TGTGCCAGCCGGGATACAGCCTATGGCTACACCTTC. This translates into CASRDTAYGYTF. This chain uses TRBV6-1 with TRBJ1-2; D is ambiguous. This CDR3 spans 12 amino acids. Germline V gene data show CDR1 as MNHNS and CDR2 as SASEGT. The V end was cut by 8 bases, the J end by 4 bases, with 11 bases between.

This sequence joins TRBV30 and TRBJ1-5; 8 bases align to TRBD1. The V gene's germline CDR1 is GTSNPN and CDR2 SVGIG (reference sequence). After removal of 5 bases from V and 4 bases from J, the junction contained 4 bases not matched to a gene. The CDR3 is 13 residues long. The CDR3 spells CAWDTGGNQPQHF. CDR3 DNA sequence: TGTGCCTGGGATACAGGGGGTAATCAGCCCCAGCATTTT.

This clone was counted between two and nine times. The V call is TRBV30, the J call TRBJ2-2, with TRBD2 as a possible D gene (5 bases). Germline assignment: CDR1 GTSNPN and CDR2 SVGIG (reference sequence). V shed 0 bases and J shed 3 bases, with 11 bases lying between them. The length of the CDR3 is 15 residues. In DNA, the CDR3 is TGTGCCTGGAGTGTTGAGGGCCAGGACACCGGGGAGCTGTTTTTT. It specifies CAWSVEGQDTGELFF.

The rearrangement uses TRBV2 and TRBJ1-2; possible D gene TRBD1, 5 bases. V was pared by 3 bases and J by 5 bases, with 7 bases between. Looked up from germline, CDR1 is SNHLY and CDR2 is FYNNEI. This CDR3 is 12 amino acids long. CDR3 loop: CASSDRAYGYTF. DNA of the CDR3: TGTGCCAGCAGTGACAGGGCTTATGGCTACACCTTC.

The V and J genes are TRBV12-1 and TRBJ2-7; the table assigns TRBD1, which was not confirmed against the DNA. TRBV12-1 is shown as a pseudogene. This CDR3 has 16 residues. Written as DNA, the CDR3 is TGTGCCAGCAGTCCTCACAACGGGACAGGGGACTACGAGCAGTACTTC. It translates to CASSPHNGTGDYEQYF.

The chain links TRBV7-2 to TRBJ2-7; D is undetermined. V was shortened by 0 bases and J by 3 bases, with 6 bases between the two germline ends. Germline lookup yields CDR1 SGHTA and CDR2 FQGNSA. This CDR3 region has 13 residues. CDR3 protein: CASSLARSYEQYF. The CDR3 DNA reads TGTGCCAGCAGCTTAGCCCGTAGCTACGAGCAGTACTTC.

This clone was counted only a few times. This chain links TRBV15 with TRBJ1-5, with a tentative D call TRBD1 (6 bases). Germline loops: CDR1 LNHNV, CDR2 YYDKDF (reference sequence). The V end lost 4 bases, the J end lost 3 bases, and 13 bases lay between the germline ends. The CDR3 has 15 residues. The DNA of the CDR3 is TGTGCCACCAGCACATCAACAGGGTTCAATCAGCCCCAGCATTTT. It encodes CATSTSTGFNQPQHF.

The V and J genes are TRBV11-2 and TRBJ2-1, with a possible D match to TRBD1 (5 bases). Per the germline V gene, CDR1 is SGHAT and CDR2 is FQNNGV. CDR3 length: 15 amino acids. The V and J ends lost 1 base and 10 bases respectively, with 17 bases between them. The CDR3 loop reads CASSLVMTDTREQFF. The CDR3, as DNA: TGTGCCAGCAGCTTAGTTATGACGGACACTCGGGAGCAGTTCTTC.

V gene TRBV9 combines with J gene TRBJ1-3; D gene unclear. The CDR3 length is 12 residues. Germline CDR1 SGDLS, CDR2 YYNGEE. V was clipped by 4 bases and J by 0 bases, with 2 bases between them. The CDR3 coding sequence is TGTGCCAGCAGCCACTCTGGAAACACCATATATTTT. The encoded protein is CASSHSGNTIYF.

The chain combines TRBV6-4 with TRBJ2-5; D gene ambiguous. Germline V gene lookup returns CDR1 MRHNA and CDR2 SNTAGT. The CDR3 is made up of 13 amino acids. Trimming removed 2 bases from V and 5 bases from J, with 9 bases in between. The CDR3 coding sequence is TGTGCCAGCAGTGACAGCCCAAGTGAGACCCAGTACTTC. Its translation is CASSDSPSETQYF.

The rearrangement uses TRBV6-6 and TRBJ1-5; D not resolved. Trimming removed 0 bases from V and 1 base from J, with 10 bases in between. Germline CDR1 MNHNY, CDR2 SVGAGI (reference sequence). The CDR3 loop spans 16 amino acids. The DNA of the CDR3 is TGTGCCAGCAGTTACTCTTCGGGAGGGAGCAATCAGCCCCAGCATTTT. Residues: CASSYSSGGSNQPQHF.

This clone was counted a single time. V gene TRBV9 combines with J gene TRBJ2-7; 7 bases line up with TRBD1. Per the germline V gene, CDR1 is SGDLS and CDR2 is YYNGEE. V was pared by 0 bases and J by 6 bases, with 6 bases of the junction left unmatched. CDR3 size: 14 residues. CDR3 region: CASSVVDRVGEQYF. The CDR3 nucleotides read TGTGCCAGCAGCGTAGTTGACAGGGTGGGCGAGCAGTACTTC.